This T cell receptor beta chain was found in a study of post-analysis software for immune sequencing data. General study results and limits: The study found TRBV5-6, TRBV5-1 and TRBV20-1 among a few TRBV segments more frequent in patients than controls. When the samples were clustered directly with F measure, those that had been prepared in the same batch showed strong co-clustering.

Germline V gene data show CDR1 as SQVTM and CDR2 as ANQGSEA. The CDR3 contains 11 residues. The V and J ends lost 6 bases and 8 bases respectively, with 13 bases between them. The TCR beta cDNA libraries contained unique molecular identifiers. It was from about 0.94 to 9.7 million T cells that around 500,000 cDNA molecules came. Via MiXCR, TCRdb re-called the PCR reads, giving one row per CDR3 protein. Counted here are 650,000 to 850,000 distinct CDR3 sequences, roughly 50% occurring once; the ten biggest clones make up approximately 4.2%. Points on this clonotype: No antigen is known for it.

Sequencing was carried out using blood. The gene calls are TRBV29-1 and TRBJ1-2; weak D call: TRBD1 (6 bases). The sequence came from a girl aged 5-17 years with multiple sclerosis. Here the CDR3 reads CSVQGPGGYTF. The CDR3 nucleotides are TGCAGCGTACAGGGTCCGGGGGGCTACACCTTC. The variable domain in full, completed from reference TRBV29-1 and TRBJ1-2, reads SAVISQKPSRDICQRGTSLTIQCQVDSQVTMMFWYRQQPGQSLTLIATANQGSEATYESGFVIDKFPISRPNLTFSTLTVSNMSPEDSSIYLCSVQGPGGYTFGSGTRLTVV.